The text below deals with one T cell receptor (beta chain). Here immunoSEQ multiplex PCR was the method, and the copy in TCRdb shows in-frame clones only, minus some. The data show fewer than 300,000 clones, around 88% seen once. The sample comes from a study of blood T cell repertoires in COVID-19. V was pared by 1 base and J by 1 base, with 14 bases between. The CDR3 has 16 amino acids. The germline gives CDR1 MNHNS, CDR2 SASEGT. The chain joins TRBV6-1 to TRBJ2-7, with D perhaps TRBD2 (6 bases). Sample: peripheral blood. This TCR was sampled from a man older than 75 with acute or convalescent COVID-19. CDR3 sequence reads: CASSEERRRVSYEQYF. CDR3 bases: TGTGCCAGCAGTGAAGAGAGACGGAGGGTGTCCTACGAGCAGTACTTC.